This T cell receptor beta chain was identified during a study of blood T cell repertoires in COVID-19. The table came from immunoSEQ multiplex PCR; TCRdb's copy has only in-frame clones and leaves some out. This table holds about 80,000 clones, over 75% found once. CDR1 SGHRS and CDR2 YFSETQ come from the germline V gene. The CDR3 runs to 12 residues. The V end was cut by 7 bases, the J end by 7 bases, with 12 bases between. The chain couples TRBV5-1 to TRBJ2-1, with D possibly being TRBD2 (7 bases). The sequenced sample consisted of peripheral blood. This TCR derives from a man between 65 and 79 years old with active or convalescent COVID-19. The CDR3 DNA reads TGCGCCAGCGGGGGGGCTTTAAATGAGCAGTTCTTC. Translation gives CASGGALNEQFF.